These 2 T cell receptor beta chains came from one sample sequenced in a study of blood T cell repertoires in COVID-19. Repertoires were generated with immunoSEQ multiplex PCR, while TCRdb's copy carries only in-frame clones and drops some. The profile shows roughly 300,000 clones, approximately 90% of them singletons. Sequencing was done on a sample of PBMCs or T cells enriched from blood (not recorded which). These receptors all stem from a woman between 40 and 55 years old with acute COVID-19.

The J gene is TRBJ1-2, the V gene TRBV19; D perhaps matches TRBD1 (6 bases). The V gene lost 5 bases and the J gene lost 4 bases, with 17 bases spanning the gap. The CDR3 has 15 amino acids. Germline V gene data show CDR1 as LNHDA and CDR2 as SQIVND (reference sequence). CDR3 nucleotides: TGTGCCAGTAGTCCCTCGACAGGATCCAGCTATGGCTACACCTTC. Encoded protein: CASSPSTGSSYGYTF. Full variable domain (rest looked up from reference TRBV19 and TRBJ1-2): DGGITQSPKYLFRKEGQNVTLSCEQNLNHDAMYWYRQDPGQGLRLIYYSQIVNDFQKGDIAEGYSVSREKKESFPLTVTSAQKNPTAFYLCASSPSTGSSYGYTFGSGTRLTVV.

The table lists this clone with a few counts. The chain couples TRBV5-4 to TRBJ1-2; D uncertain. CDR1 and CDR2 from the germline V gene are SGHNT and YYREEE (reference sequence). CDR3 length equals 12 residues. The V end was cut by 7 bases, the J end by 1 base, with 8 bases between. CDR3 in amino acids: CASSGVNYGYTF. The CDR3 nucleotides read TGTGCCAGCTCCGGGGTTAACTATGGCTACACCTTC.